The 4 T cell receptor beta chains in this list originate from one sample, sequenced in a study of T-cell reconstitution after alpha-beta-depleted transplantation in children. Preparation of the TCRbeta library used unique molecular identifiers. TCRdb passed the PCR reads through MiXCR, listing each CDR3 protein once. The sample has 450,000 to 550,000 distinct CDR3 sequences; roughly 10% are singletons. The sequencing here drew on PBMCs, mostly from graft donor cells, taken 180 days after TCRalphabeta/CD19-depleted stem cell transplant. The receptor set was obtained from a female patient aged 2-10 years who had a stem cell transplant for aplastic anemia, so the T cells may come from the graft donor.

V and J are TRBV11-2 and TRBJ2-5; D tentatively fits TRBD1 or TRBD2 (5 bases each). CDR3 length: 16 residues. Between the trimmed V and J ends, which lost 0 bases and 5 bases, there was a span of 16 bases. Germline V gene sequence: CDR1 SGHAT, CDR2 FQNNGV. The CDR3 loop is CASSLDRVRDGETQYF. DNA of the CDR3: TGTGCCAGCAGCTTAGATAGGGTCCGGGACGGCGAGACCCAGTACTTC.

This clonotype has only a few counts. The chain recombines TRBV29-1 with TRBJ1-2; a weak D match, TRBD1 (6 bases). The germline V gene has CDR1 SQVTM and CDR2 ANQGSEA. The CDR3 has 13 amino acids. V lost 6 bases and J lost 6, with 17 bases in between. The CDR3 DNA sequence: TGCAGCGTGGCTTTACAGGACAGAGATGGCTACACCTTC. It specifies CSVALQDRDGYTF.

The CDR3: CSARDSAGATDTQYF. In DNA form, the CDR3 reads TGCAGTGCTAGAGATTCAGCGGGAGCCACAGATACGCAGTATTTT. The chain employs TRBV20-1 and TRBJ2-3, with 8 nucleotides matching TRBD2. The V gene's germline CDR1 is DFQATT and CDR2 SNEGSKA (reference sequence). Germline trimming cut 0 bases from V and 2 bases from J; bases unmatched to any gene: 4. The CDR3 is made up of 15 amino acids.

The chain employs TRBV4-3 and TRBJ2-3, with D perhaps TRBD1 or TRBD2 (5 bases each). From germline, CDR1 is LGHNA and CDR2 YSLEER. This CDR3 region has 19 residues. V was clipped by 0 bases and J by 2 bases, with 21 bases between them. CDR3 nucleotides: TGCGCCAGCAGCCAAGATGTCATGGCGGCAGGGAGAACCACAGATACGCAGTATTTT. Protein sequence: CASSQDVMAAGRTTDTQYF.